The source of this T cell receptor beta chain is a study of human T cells and chemical hapten exposure. The time point was: patch test 2, 6 weeks after DPC sensitization. This sample's treatment: therapeutic diphenylcyclopropenone sensitization with weekly scalp DPC. The CDR3 totals 15 residues. The germline gives CDR1 SGHVS, CDR2 FNYEAQ. V shed 3 bases and J shed 6 bases, with 16 bases lying between them. Each CDR3 protein is one row after TCRdb ran MiXCR on the RACE reads. Of about 78,000 distinct CDR3 sequences in the sample, roughly 8.5% were seen once. This clonotype was seen only a few times. This chain uses TRBV7-6 with TRBJ2-3; the D gene is possibly TRBD1 (8 bases). The starting material was whole blood, obtained in connection with sensitization to the hapten diphenylcyclopropenone (DPC). The sequence was obtained from a woman between 45 and 60 years old with alopecia areata. Some clones in this sample may be carry-over from other donors' samples. CDR3 region: CASSLTGEGRDTQYF. In nucleotides, the CDR3 is TGTGCCAGCAGCTTGACAGGGGAGGGCAGGGATACGCAGTATTTT. Combining the CDR3 with reference TRBV7-6 and TRBJ2-3 gives the whole variable domain GAGVSQSPRYKVTKRGQDVALRCDPISGHVSLYWYRQALGQGPEFLTYFNYEAQQDKSGLPNDRFSAERPEGSISTLTIQRTEQRDSAMYRCASSLTGEGRDTQYFGPGTRLTVL.